These 3 T cell receptor beta chains share one sample of origin, sequenced in a study of cytomegalovirus exposure and HLA in healthy donors. Sequenced by immunoSEQ multiplex PCR; TCRdb stores in-frame clones only, minus some. The sample yields about 64,000 clones, about 90% seen once. Specimen: PBMCs. All receptors come from a woman aged 18-29 years in good health and CMV-seronegative.

The rearrangement joins TRBV7-8 to TRBJ2-2; 9 bases agree with TRBD2. Trimming cost V 2 bases and J 0 bases; bases outside gene matches: 16. Germline CDR1 reads SGHVS; CDR2 reads FQNEAQ. CDR3 length equals 21 residues. The CDR3 here is CASSLPQWREGQSANTGELFF. CDR3 sequence (DNA): TGTGCCAGCAGCTTACCACAGTGGCGGGAGGGCCAATCTGCGAACACCGGGGAGCTGTTTTTT.

V is TRBV28 and J is TRBJ2-7; weak D call: TRBD1 (5 bases). Germline assignment: CDR1 MDHEN and CDR2 SYDVKM. This CDR3 region has 14 residues. Trimming shortened V by 2 bases and J by 3 bases, and 11 bases separated the two germline ends. The CDR3: CASSLRGNDYEQYF. Here the CDR3 DNA reads TGTGCCAGCAGTTTAAGGGGCAACGACTACGAGCAGTACTTC.

The chain links TRBV10-1 to TRBJ1-1; tentative D call: TRBD1 (6 bases). The V gene's germline CDR1 is WNHNN and CDR2 SYGVQD (reference sequence). V was cut by 4 bases and J by 13 bases, with 22 bases left in between. This CDR3 comprises 14 residues. This chain's CDR3 is CASSGSGTFDGVFF. The DNA of the CDR3 is TGCGCCAGCAGTGGATCAGGGACATTTGATGGGGTTTTCTTT.